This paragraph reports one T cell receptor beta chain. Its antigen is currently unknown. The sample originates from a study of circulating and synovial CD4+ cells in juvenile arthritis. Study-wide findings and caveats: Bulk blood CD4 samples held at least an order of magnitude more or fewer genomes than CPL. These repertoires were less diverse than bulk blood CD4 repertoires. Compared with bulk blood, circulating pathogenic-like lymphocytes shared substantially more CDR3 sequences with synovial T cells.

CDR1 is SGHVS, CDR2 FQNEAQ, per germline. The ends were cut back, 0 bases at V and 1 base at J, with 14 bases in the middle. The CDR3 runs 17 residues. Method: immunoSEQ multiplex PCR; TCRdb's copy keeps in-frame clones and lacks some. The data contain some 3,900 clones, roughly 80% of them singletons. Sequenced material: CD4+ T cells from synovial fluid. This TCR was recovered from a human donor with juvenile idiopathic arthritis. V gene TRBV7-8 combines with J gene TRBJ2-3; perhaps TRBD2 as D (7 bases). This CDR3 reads CASSLALGGRGTDTQYF. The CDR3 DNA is TGTGCCAGCAGCTTAGCCCTCGGGGGGCGGGGCACAGATACGCAGTATTTT.